Listed here are 24 T cell receptor beta chains from one sample, sequenced in a study of CD8 T cells in ankylosing spondylitis. TCRdb re-derived calls from the 5' RACE reads in MiXCR, one entry per CDR3 protein. This table has some 130,000 distinct CDR3 sequences, around 6.6% appearing once. The sample consisted of blood, either unsorted or a sorted T cell fraction (not recorded which). The receptor source for this set is a female donor with ankylosing spondylitis or in good health (not recorded which).

This clonotype occurred many times. The gene calls are TRBV4-2 and TRBJ1-2; TRBD1 aligns across 7 bases. Germline V lookup: CDR1 LGHNA, CDR2 YNFKEQ. CDR3 length: 17 residues. Losses at the gene ends were 0 bases for V and 4 bases for J; bases not matched to a gene: 11. The CDR3 here is CASSQDQTGATFYGYTF. The CDR3 nucleotides read TGTGCCAGCAGCCAAGATCAAACAGGGGCTACCTTCTATGGCTACACCTTC.

This clonotype has ten or more counts. This sequence joins TRBV5-1 and TRBJ2-2; TRBD1 is a possible D gene (6 bases). Looked up from germline, CDR1 is SGHRS and CDR2 is YFSETQ. Trimming removed 0 bases at V and 4 bases at J, with 7 bases between. The CDR3 has 14 amino acids. The CDR3 DNA is TGCGCCAGCAGCTTGGAAGGGGGCACCGGGGAGCTGTTTTTT. Amino acid sequence: CASSLEGGTGELFF.

This clonotype has a count of ten or more. The chain couples TRBV20-1 to TRBJ1-5, with unresolved D. CDR1 is DFQATT and CDR2 is SNEGSKA in the germline V gene (reference sequence). There are 13 residues in the CDR3. Trimming removed 1 base from V and 2 bases from J, with 6 bases in between. The CDR3 DNA reads TGCAGTGCTAGAGGGGAGGGCAATCAGCCCCAGCATTTT. Protein: CSARGEGNQPQHF.

This clonotype was counted at least ten times. The chain joins TRBV7-2 to TRBJ2-3; D unclear. The CDR3 is 14 amino acids. Germline CDR1 SGHTA, CDR2 FQGNSA. V lost 1 base, J lost 2 bases, and 7 bases lay in between. The CDR3 region is CASSLDLNTDTQYF. The CDR3, as DNA: TGTGCCAGCAGCTTAGATCTGAACACAGATACGCAGTATTTT. The variable domain in full, with the rest retrieved from reference TRBV7-2 and TRBJ2-3, is GAGVSQSPSNKVTEKGKDVELRCDPISGHTALYWYRQSLGQGLEFLIYFQGNSAPDKSGLPSDRFSAERTGGSVSTLTIQRTQQEDSAVYLCASSLDLNTDTQYFGPGTRLTVL.

In its sample, this clonotype was seen many times. This sequence joins TRBV28 and TRBJ2-7; TRBD2 might be the D (7 bases). Germline V gene lookup returns CDR1 MDHEN and CDR2 SYDVKM. V lost 6 bases and J lost 6, with 21 bases in between. This CDR3 contains 15 residues. As DNA, the CDR3 is TGTGCCAGCAGCGAAACTGGGGGGGCGCTTTCCGAGCAGTACTTC. Translated: CASSETGGALSEQYF.

The table lists this clonotype with a few counts. The chain uses TRBV7-2 and TRBJ2-3; either TRBD1 or TRBD2 may supply D (5 bases each). The CDR3 is made up of 16 amino acids. Trimming removed 1 base from V and 6 bases from J, with 17 bases in between. CDR1 is SGHTA, CDR2 FQGNSA, per germline. CDR3 nucleotide sequence: TGTGCCAGCAGCTTAGTTTCGTGGGGGTCCCGGGATACGCAGTATTTT. Its translation: CASSLVSWGSRDTQYF.

This clonotype came up many times. This chain connects TRBV5-1 to TRBJ1-1; 9 bases are shared with TRBD1. Trimming removed 3 bases from V and 10 bases from J; junction bases left unmatched: 4. The CDR3 runs 12 residues. CDR1 SGHRS and CDR2 YFSETQ come from the germline V gene. The CDR3 loop reads CASSSTGGVAFF. CDR3 sequence (DNA): TGCGCCAGCAGCTCGACAGGGGGGGTAGCTTTCTTT. The complete variable domain, with remaining parts taken from reference TRBV5-1 and TRBJ1-1, reads KAGVTQTPRYLIKTRGQQVTLSCSPISGHRSVSWYQQTPGQGLQFLFEYFSETQRNKGNFPGRFSGRQFSNSRSEMNVSTLELGDSALYLCASSSTGGVAFFGQGTRLTVV.

This clonotype has a count of ten or more. The V call is TRBV5-1, the J call TRBJ2-7; D might be TRBD1 or TRBD2, each matching 6 bases. The CDR3 covers 17 residues. Germline lookup yields CDR1 SGHRS and CDR2 YFSETQ. V lost 4 bases, J lost 1 base, and 21 bases lay in between. As DNA, the CDR3 is TGCGCCAGCAGCCTTGGGGTTGGGGGGACACTATCCTACGAGCAGTACTTC. Its translation: CASSLGVGGTLSYEQYF.

A few counts support this clonotype. V and J are TRBV7-2 and TRBJ2-4, with D unresolved. Trimming shortened V by 1 base and J by 6 bases, and 7 bases separated the two germline ends. CDR1 is SGHTA and CDR2 is FQGNSA in the germline V gene. This CDR3 has 13 amino acids. The CDR3 is CASSLGGSNIQYF. The CDR3 DNA sequence: TGTGCCAGCAGCTTAGGAGGTTCAAACATTCAGTACTTC.

In this sample, this clonotype turned up a few times. This chain links TRBV7-2 with TRBJ2-3; the D gene is possibly TRBD2 (6 bases). The CDR3 contains 16 residues. Germline CDR1 and CDR2: SGHTA and FQGNSA. The germline V and J ends were trimmed by 6 bases and 3 bases, with 19 bases remaining between them. CDR3 sequence: CASSYVGGPGTDTQYF. CDR3 coding DNA: TGTGCCAGCAGTTATGTGGGGGGACCCGGGACAGATACGCAGTATTTT.

In this sample, this clonotype turned up many times. The rearrangement uses TRBV21-1 and TRBJ1-5; TRBD1, the table's D call, lacks a check against the DNA. TRBV21-1 is deemed a pseudogene. The CDR3 extends over 17 amino acids. The CDR3 here is CASSKSPTGRLDQPQHF. For the CDR3, the DNA is TGTGCCAGCAGCAAGTCGCCGACAGGGAGGTTGGATCAGCCCCAGCATTTT.

The chain is built from TRBV14 and TRBJ1-4; the D is unclear. Germline CDR1 SGHDN, CDR2 FVKESK. The V and J ends lost 3 bases and 7 bases respectively, with 6 bases between them. The CDR3 is 12 amino acids. The CDR3 protein is CASSQVVEKLFF. The CDR3 DNA is TGTGCCAGCAGCCAGGTCGTTGAAAAACTGTTTTTT.

On this clonotype itself: This may arise from a read error, as a much more abundant clone is one base away. This chain joins TRBV7-9 and TRBJ2-5, with D perhaps matching TRBD2 (6 bases). Germline assignment: CDR1 SEHNR and CDR2 FQNEAQ (reference sequence). V lost 2 bases, J lost 12 bases, and 10 bases lay in between. The CDR3 has 11 residues. CDR3: CASSLSREEYF. DNA for the CDR3: TGTGCCAGCAGCTTATCCAGGGAGGAGTACTTC.

This clonotype was seen a handful of times. This CDR3 reads CASSTTGSFGSYNSPLHF. The CDR3 DNA sequence: TGTGCCAGCAGCACGACGGGGAGTTTCGGCTCCTATAATTCACCCCTCCACTTT. This rearrangement joins TRBV11-2 to TRBJ1-6; D gene unclear. The CDR3 is made up of 18 amino acids. The germline V gene encodes CDR1 SGHAT and CDR2 FQNNGV. Trimming took off 5 bases at V and 0 bases at J, with 17 bases between the two ends.

This clonotype was detected many times. The rearrangement joins TRBV28 to TRBJ1-6, with TRBD1 matching 8 bases. Germline-derived CDR1 and CDR2 are MDHEN and SYDVKM. V lost 8 bases to trimming and J lost 9 bases; unmatched junction nucleotides: 9. CDR3 length equals 14 residues. CDR3 protein: CASLNGQGPSPLHF. The CDR3 bases are TGTGCCAGCTTAAACGGACAGGGCCCTTCACCCCTCCACTTT. The variable domain in full, with the rest retrieved from reference TRBV28 and TRBJ1-6, is DVKVTQSSRYLVKRTGEKVFLECVQDMDHENMFWYRQDPGLGLRLIYFSYDVKMKEKGDIPEGYSVSREKKERFSLILESASTNQTSMYLCASLNGQGPSPLHFGNGTRLTVT.

The V call is TRBV4-3, the J call TRBJ1-2; 7 positions agree with TRBD1. Germline V gene lookup returns CDR1 LGHNA and CDR2 YSLEER. The V segment lost 2 bases and the J segment 7 bases; nucleotides outside the gene matches: 4. The CDR3 consists of 13 residues. The CDR3 nucleotides read TGCGCCAGCAGCCAATTACAGGGGCGTGGCTACACCTTC. Residues: CASSQLQGRGYTF.

This clonotype showed up many times. This chain links TRBV18 with TRBJ1-1; D not certain. The V end lost 3 bases, the J end lost 1 base, and 9 bases lay between the germline ends. The CDR3 has 14 residues. Germline CDR1 is KGHSH and CDR2 is LQKENI. The CDR3 protein is CASSPRTGNTEAFF. The CDR3 DNA reads TGTGCCAGCTCACCGAGGACGGGGAACACTGAAGCTTTCTTT. The entire variable domain, with the rest obtained from reference TRBV18 and TRBJ1-1, is as follows: NAGVMQNPRHLVRRRGQEARLRCSPMKGHSHVYWYRQLPEEGLKFMVYLQKENIIDESGMPKERFSAEFPKEGPSILRIQQVVRGDSAAYFCASSPRTGNTEAFFGQGTRLTVV.

Many counts were recorded for this clonotype. The V call is TRBV12-3 or TRBV12-4, the J call TRBJ1-2; the match to TRBD1 covers 9 bases. The CDR3 runs 14 residues. V lost 4 bases to trimming and J lost 2 bases; unmatched junction nucleotides: 2. In DNA, the CDR3 is TGTGCCAGCAGTTCTGACAGGGGGAACTATGGCTACACCTTC. This sequence encodes CASSSDRGNYGYTF.

This clonotype has a count of ten or more. This chain links TRBV5-1 with TRBJ2-1; tentative D call: TRBD2 (5 bases). Germline-derived CDR1 and CDR2 are SGHRS and YFSETQ. Trimming pared 0 bases from V and 6 bases from J, leaving 13 bases between. This CDR3 has 15 residues. CDR3 nucleotide sequence: TGCGCCAGCAGCTTGGGAGCGGTGCCTTCCAATGAGCAGTTCTTC. This gives the protein CASSLGAVPSNEQFF.

This clonotype was picked up many times. The chain has TRBV6-4 and TRBJ2-3, with a weak D call TRBD1 (5 bases). Germline lookup yields CDR1 MRHNA and CDR2 SNTAGT. This CDR3 is 13 amino acids long. The ends were cut back, 3 bases at V and 5 bases at J, with 9 bases in the middle. CDR3 bases: TGTGCCAGCAGTGAGGGGCAAGGAGATACGCAGTATTTT. Encoded protein: CASSEGQGDTQYF.

This clonotype was counted at least ten times. V is TRBV5-1 and J is TRBJ2-1; 10 bases match TRBD2. This CDR3 is built from 15 residues. The germline CDR1 and CDR2 sequences are SGHRS and YFSETQ. With V trimmed by 5 bases and J by 5 bases, 7 bases remained unmatched. CDR3 in amino acids: CASSSTSGTHNEQFF. CDR3 nucleotide sequence: TGCGCCAGCAGTTCAACTAGCGGGACCCACAATGAGCAGTTCTTC.

In regard to this clonotype: At one end the junction does not follow the germline gene, possibly because of a read error. This rearrangement joins TRBV30 to TRBJ1-6; D gene unclear. CDR3 length: 14 residues. Germline V gives CDR1 GTSNPN, CDR2 SVGIG (reference sequence). The chain's CDR3 is CARSAGSGNSPLHF. DNA for the CDR3: TGTGCCCGGAGTGCGGGCAGCGGGAATTCACCCCTCCACTTT.

This clonotype was found many times. This chain joins TRBV29-1 and TRBJ2-7, with D unresolved. The CDR3 loop spans 13 amino acids. V was cut by 0 bases and J by 1 base, with 7 bases left in between. Germline CDR1 and CDR2: SQVTM and ANQGSEA. The CDR3 sequence is CSVEDPLSYEQYF. The CDR3 bases are TGCAGCGTTGAAGACCCCCTTTCCTACGAGCAGTACTTC.

This clonotype has ten or more counts. The rearrangement links TRBV7-2 to TRBJ1-2; TRBD1 agrees at 7 bases. Germline V gives CDR1 SGHTA, CDR2 FQGNSA. The CDR3 totals 14 residues. Germline trimming cut 2 bases from V and 3 bases from J; bases unmatched to any gene: 3. CDR3 in amino acids: CASSLLGQDYGYTF. The CDR3, as DNA: TGTGCCAGCAGCTTACTAGGACAGGACTATGGCTACACCTTC.